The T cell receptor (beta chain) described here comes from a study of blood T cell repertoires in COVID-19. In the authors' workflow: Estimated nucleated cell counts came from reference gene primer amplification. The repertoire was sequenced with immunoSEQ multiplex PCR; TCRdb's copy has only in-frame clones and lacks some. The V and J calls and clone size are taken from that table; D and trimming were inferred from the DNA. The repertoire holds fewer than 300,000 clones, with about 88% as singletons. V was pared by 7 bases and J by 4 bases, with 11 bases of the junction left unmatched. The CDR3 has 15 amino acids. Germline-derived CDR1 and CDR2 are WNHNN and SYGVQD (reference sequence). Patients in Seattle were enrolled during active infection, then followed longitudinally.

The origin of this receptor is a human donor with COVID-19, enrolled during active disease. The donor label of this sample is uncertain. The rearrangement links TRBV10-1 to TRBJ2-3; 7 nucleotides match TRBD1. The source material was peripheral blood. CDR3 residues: CASTEGTAYSDTQYF. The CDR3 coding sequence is TGCGCCAGCACAGAAGGGACAGCTTATTCAGATACGCAGTATTTT.